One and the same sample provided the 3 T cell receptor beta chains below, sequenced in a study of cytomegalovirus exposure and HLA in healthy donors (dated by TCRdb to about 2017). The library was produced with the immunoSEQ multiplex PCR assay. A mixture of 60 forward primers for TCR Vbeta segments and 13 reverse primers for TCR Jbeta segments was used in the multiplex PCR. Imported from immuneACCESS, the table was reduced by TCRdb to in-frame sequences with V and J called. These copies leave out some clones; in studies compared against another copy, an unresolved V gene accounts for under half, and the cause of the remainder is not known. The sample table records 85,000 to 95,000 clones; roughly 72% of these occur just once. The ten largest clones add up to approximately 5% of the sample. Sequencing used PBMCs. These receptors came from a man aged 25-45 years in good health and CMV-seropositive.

The CDR3 region is CASSPRFLDRTGGTEAFF. CDR3 nucleotide sequence: TGTGCCAGCTCACCAAGGTTCCTGGACAGGACCGGAGGCACTGAAGCTTTCTTT. The chain is built from TRBV18 and TRBJ1-1; 7 positions agree with TRBD1. CDR1 and CDR2 (germline): KGHSH, LQKENI. V was pared by 2 bases and J by 4 bases, with 16 bases of the junction left unmatched. CDR3 length equals 18 residues. The full variable domain, rest sourced from reference TRBV18 and TRBJ1-1, is NAGVMQNPRHLVRRRGQEARLRCSPMKGHSHVYWYRQLPEEGLKFMVYLQKENIIDESGMPKERFSAEFPKEGPSILRIQQVVRGDSAAYFCASSPRFLDRTGGTEAFFGQGTRLTVV.

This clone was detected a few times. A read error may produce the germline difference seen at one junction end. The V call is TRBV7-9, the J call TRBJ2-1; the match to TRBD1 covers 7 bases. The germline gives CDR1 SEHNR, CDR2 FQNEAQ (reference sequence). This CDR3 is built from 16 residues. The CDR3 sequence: CSSSLYRGQHYNEQFF. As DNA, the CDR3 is TGTTCCAGCAGCTTATATCGGGGACAGCACTACAATGAGCAGTTCTTC.

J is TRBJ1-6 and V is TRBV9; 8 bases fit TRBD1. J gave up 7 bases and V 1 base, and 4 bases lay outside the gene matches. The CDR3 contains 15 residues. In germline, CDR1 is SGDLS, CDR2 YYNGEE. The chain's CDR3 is CASSVSGGSNSPLHF. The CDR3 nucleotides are TGTGCCAGCAGCGTATCAGGGGGCTCAAATTCACCCCTCCACTTT.